This TCR beta chain is drawn from a study of OX40 agonist ivuxolimab in advanced cancers. General notes on the study: Ivuxolimab was an agonistic, fully human IgG2 monoclonal antibody directed against OX40 (CD134), a costimulatory receptor. Intravenous ivuxolimab was administered to patients every 2 weeks at six dose levels: 0.01, 0.1, 0.3, 1.5, 3 and 10 mg/kg. Of the roughly 51 dose-escalation patients, hepatocellular carcinoma was present in 19, melanoma in around 15, renal cell carcinoma in 9 and head and neck cancer in 9. The dose-escalation cohort was about 86% male with a mean age of roughly 62 years, ranging from about 23 to 85. Patients were allowed to have had prior anti-PD-1, anti-PD-L1 or anti-CTLA-4 therapy, and approximately 40% of the dose-escalation patients had been treated with checkpoint inhibitors. Partial responses occurred in three dose-escalation patients, of whom one had hepatocellular carcinoma and two had cutaneous melanoma. Peripheral TCRbeta sequencing aimed to test whether ivuxolimab altered TCR sequence diversity and caused clonal T-cell expansion. The paper reports the monotherapy dose-escalation portion (N of about 54 patients) of the phase I ivuxolimab trial.

As to this clone: Its antigen remains undetermined. No qualities accompany the bases; no much larger clone lies one base away.

Overall study results and their limits: On average, CD8+ T cells showed more expanded clones than CD4+ T cells after ivuxolimab. Partial responders in the 0.1-3.0 mg/kg groups had among the lowest normalized peripheral clonal expansion, especially among CD8+ T cells. Low levels of normalized T-cell clonal expansion were also shown by some nonresponding patients. The antigen specificity of the clonally expanded peripheral T cells was not determined. At doses from 0.1 to 3.0 mg/kg, clonal expansion was seen in both CD4+ and CD8+ blood T cells between baseline and week 6.

Patients with autoimmune disease history or receiving systemic immunosuppression were excluded from the trial. Peripheral blood for TCR sequencing was drawn from every dose cohort at baseline, at cycle 4 day 1 and at cycle 7 day 1. Samples came from an open-label, multicenter, first-in-human phase I dose-escalation trial of ivuxolimab. Adults with locally advanced or metastatic melanoma, renal cell carcinoma, hepatocellular carcinoma or head and neck squamous cell carcinoma were enrolled in the trial. CD4+ and CD8+ T cells were sorted separately from peripheral blood before TCR sequencing. The CDR3 runs 12 amino acids, cysteine and phenylalanine included. The only DNA kept is the CDR3, 36 bases in frame from the first base. V is shortened by 3 bases, J by 4 bases, and the region joining them spans 7 bases. The germline V gene supplies CDR1 SNHLY and CDR2 FYNNEI. To sequence the TCRbeta CDR3 region, genomic DNA was isolated from the sorted cells. TCRbeta CDR3 regions were sequenced using the immunoSEQ Assay. TCRdb retrieved this table from immuneACCESS and kept in-frame rearrangements only. Not all clones are present; in checked studies, unresolved V genes account for under half, and no reason is known for the remainder. Within this sample are fewer than 100,000 clones, with 87% of them counted one time only. The ten largest clones represent roughly 0.5% of the sample.

This clonotype was sampled from an adult with an advanced solid tumor such as melanoma, head and neck, liver or kidney cancer. The starting material was CD4+ or CD8+ T cells sorted from blood, obtained in a trial of the OX40 agonist ivuxolimab. Here the chain combines TRBV2 and TRBJ2-7; there is no confident call for the D gene. The nucleotides read TGTGCCAGCAGTGAGATGGGTTACGAGCAGTACTTC. The encoded protein is CASSEMGYEQYF.